The 20 T cell receptor beta chains below all came from one sample that was sequenced in a study of monozygotic twins with inflammatory bowel disease. TCRdb reprocessed the 5' RACE reads and reports one entry per CDR3 protein, with no DNA. The sample totals some 300,000 distinct CDR3 sequences. The sequencing sample was made of blood. The receptors were sampled from a human donor with ulcerative colitis or Crohn's disease, or a healthy co-twin of an affected twin (not recorded which).

The chain couples TRBV20-1 to TRBJ2-7; TCRdb names TRBD1, which stays unverified in the absence of DNA. The CDR3 extends over 15 amino acids. Germline V gene data show CDR1 as DFQATT and CDR2 as SNEGSKA (reference sequence). CDR3 protein: CSARNAGTGGPEQYF.

The rearrangement joins TRBV20-1 to TRBJ1-5. The CDR3 contains 14 residues. Germline-derived CDR1 and CDR2 are DFQATT and SNEGSKA (reference sequence). This chain's CDR3 is CSARVSGPNQPQHF.

The rearrangement joins TRBV24-1 to TRBJ1-5; lacking DNA, the TRBD1 call made by TCRdb goes unchecked. CDR1 is KGHDR and CDR2 is SFDVKD in the germline V gene. CDR3 length: 16 amino acids. The chain's CDR3 is CATSDSGVPSNQPQHF.

This rearrangement joins TRBV6-5 to TRBJ2-7; the D gene TCRdb calls, TRBD2, cannot be checked with no DNA. Germline lookup yields CDR1 MNHEY and CDR2 SVGAGI. The CDR3 is 15 residues long. The CDR3 loop reads CASSWAGQGSYEQYF.

V gene TRBV24-1 combines with J gene TRBJ2-7; with no DNA, the TCRdb D assignment of TRBD1 cannot be verified. The CDR3 loop spans 17 amino acids. The germline V gene encodes CDR1 KGHDR and CDR2 SFDVKD. The CDR3 here is CATSDSGLTGDAYEQYF.

The V call is TRBV10-3, the J call TRBJ2-5; TCRdb selects TRBD2, and the lack of DNA leaves this call unchecked. Germline CDR1 is ENHRY and CDR2 is SYGVKD. The CDR3 totals 15 residues. The CDR3 spells CAIKGTSGGKETQYF.

The chain links TRBV6-2 or TRBV6-3 to TRBJ2-7; TCRdb gives TRBD1 as the D gene, but with no DNA this cannot be confirmed. The CDR3 has 16 amino acids. Per the germline V gene, CDR1 is MNHEY and CDR2 is SVGEGT. The CDR3 spells CASRTGQGVLSYEQYF.

V usage is TRBV19 and J usage is TRBJ1-1. This CDR3 has 13 amino acids. Germline V gene data show CDR1 as LNHDA and CDR2 as SQIVND (reference sequence). The CDR3 region is CASSSGAWDEAFF.

V usage is TRBV9 and J usage is TRBJ2-1; absent DNA, TCRdb's TRBD2 call cannot be checked. In germline, CDR1 is SGDLS, CDR2 YYNGEE. CDR3 length: 16 residues. Here the CDR3 reads CASSPGGSASYNEQFF.

The V gene is TRBV20-1, the J gene TRBJ2-5; TCRdb's D call, TRBD1, is unchecked because there is no DNA. Germline V gene lookup returns CDR1 DFQATT and CDR2 SNEGSKA (reference sequence). This CDR3 region has 13 residues. CDR3 region: CSAKKGGRETQYF.

The rearrangement uses TRBV5-1 and TRBJ2-5. Germline V CDR1 and CDR2: SGHRS, YFSETQ. The CDR3 covers 16 residues. The CDR3 region is CASSLGAAATQETQYF.

The chain couples TRBV11-3 to TRBJ2-2; TCRdb designates TRBD2, a call that cannot be tested without DNA. Per germline, CDR1 SGHNT and CDR2 YENEEA. The CDR3 spans 18 residues. This CDR3 reads CASSLDRGLQTNTGELFF.

The V call is TRBV6-1, the J call TRBJ1-5; TCRdb proposes TRBD1, but this gene call is untestable without DNA. Looked up from germline, CDR1 is MNHNS and CDR2 is SASEGT. The CDR3 has 14 residues. The CDR3 region is CASSERDANQPQHF.

The chain employs TRBV29-1 and TRBJ2-2; TCRdb picks TRBD2, but there is no DNA to check that call. CDR1 and CDR2 (germline): SQVTM, ANQGSEA. The CDR3 has 20 residues. The CDR3 loop is CSVEKVPGTSGGAVSGELFF.

The chain employs TRBV9 and TRBJ2-3; the D call of TRBD2 rests on TCRdb alone, since no DNA is present to check it. The CDR3 runs 14 residues. Per germline, CDR1 SGDLS and CDR2 YYNGEE. Here the CDR3 reads CASSVGRGTDTQYF. The whole variable domain, filled in from reference TRBV9 and TRBJ2-3, reads DSGVTQTPKHLITATGQRVTLRCSPRSGDLSVYWYQQSLDQGLQFLIQYYNGEERAKGNILERFSAQQFPDLHSELNLSSLELGDSALYFCASSVGRGTDTQYFGPGTRLTVL.

The chain combines TRBV7-2 with TRBJ2-7; the TRBD1 assignment by TCRdb is unverifiable without DNA. Germline CDR1 SGHTA, CDR2 FQGNSA. The CDR3 loop spans 15 amino acids. The CDR3 reads CASSLVTGPGNEQYF.

The chain couples TRBV25-1 to TRBJ1-2; TCRdb outputs TRBD1, but without DNA this stays unchecked. CDR3 length: 14 amino acids. Germline lookup yields CDR1 MGHDK and CDR2 SYGVNS. The CDR3 here is CASSAGTGGDGYTF.

The rearrangement links TRBV12-3 or TRBV12-4 to TRBJ2-7. CDR3 size: 11 residues. This CDR3 is CASTTSYEQYF.

The chain has TRBV3-1 and TRBJ2-5; TCRdb's D call, TRBD1, is unchecked because there is no DNA. The CDR3 has 16 residues. Germline V CDR1 and CDR2: LGHDT, YNNKEL (reference sequence). CDR3 in amino acids: CASSLLGTGTQETQYF.

The chain is built from TRBV20-1 and TRBJ2-1; absent DNA, TCRdb's TRBD1 call cannot be checked. From germline, CDR1 is DFQATT and CDR2 SNEGSKA (reference sequence). CDR3 length equals 13 residues. CDR3 amino acids: CSARGTDNNEQFF.